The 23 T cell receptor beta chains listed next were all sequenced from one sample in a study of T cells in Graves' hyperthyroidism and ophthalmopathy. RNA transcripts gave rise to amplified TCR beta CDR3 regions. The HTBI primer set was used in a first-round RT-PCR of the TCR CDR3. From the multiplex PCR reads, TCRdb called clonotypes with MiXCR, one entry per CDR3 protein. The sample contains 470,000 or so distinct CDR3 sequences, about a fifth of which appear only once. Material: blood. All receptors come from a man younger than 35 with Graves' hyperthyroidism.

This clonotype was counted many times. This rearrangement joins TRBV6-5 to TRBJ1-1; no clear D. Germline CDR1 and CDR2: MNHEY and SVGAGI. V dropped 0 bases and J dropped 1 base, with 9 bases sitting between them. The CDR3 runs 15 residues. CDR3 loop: CASSYSGSTNTEAFF. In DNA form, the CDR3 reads TGTGCCAGCAGTTACTCGGGGTCCACGAACACTGAAGCTTTCTTT.

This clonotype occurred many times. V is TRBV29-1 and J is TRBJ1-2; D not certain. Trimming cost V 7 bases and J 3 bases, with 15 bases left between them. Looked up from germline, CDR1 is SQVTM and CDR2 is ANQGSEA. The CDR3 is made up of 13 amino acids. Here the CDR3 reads CSARAGNDYGYTF. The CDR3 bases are TGCAGCGCGCGAGCGGGAAATGACTATGGCTACACCTTC. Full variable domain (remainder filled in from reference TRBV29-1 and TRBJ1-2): SAVISQKPSRDICQRGTSLTIQCQVDSQVTMMFWYRQQPGQSLTLIATANQGSEATYESGFVIDKFPISRPNLTFSTLTVSNMSPEDSSIYLCSARAGNDYGYTFGSGTRLTVV.

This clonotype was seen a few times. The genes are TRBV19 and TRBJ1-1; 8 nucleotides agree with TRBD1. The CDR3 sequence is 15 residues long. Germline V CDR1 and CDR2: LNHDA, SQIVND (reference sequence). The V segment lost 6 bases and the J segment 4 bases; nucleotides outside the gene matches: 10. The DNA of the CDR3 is TGTGCCAGTAGGTGGACAGGGCAGTCCGGCACTGAAGCTTTCTTT. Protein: CASRWTGQSGTEAFF.

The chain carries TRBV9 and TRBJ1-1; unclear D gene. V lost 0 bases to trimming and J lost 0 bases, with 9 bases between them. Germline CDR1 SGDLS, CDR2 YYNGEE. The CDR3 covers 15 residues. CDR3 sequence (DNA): TGTGCCAGCAGCGTAGTCGGCAGCTTGAACACTGAAGCTTTCTTT. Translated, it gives CASSVVGSLNTEAFF. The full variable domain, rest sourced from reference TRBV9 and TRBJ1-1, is DSGVTQTPKHLITATGQRVTLRCSPRSGDLSVYWYQQSLDQGLQFLIQYYNGEERAKGNILERFSAQQFPDLHSELNLSSLELGDSALYFCASSVVGSLNTEAFFGQGTRLTVV.

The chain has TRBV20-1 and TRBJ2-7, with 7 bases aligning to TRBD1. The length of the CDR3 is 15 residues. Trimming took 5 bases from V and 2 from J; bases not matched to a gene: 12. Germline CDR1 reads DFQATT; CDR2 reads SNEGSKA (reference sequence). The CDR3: CSAPALRGQAYEQYF. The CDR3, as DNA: TGCAGTGCTCCGGCGTTAAGGGGGCAAGCCTACGAGCAGTACTTC.

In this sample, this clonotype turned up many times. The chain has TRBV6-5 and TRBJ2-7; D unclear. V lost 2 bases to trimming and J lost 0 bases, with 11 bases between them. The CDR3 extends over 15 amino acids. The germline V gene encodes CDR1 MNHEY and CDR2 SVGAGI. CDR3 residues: CASSYTSRSSYEQYF. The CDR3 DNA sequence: TGTGCCAGCAGTTACACCTCTCGGAGCTCCTACGAGCAGTACTTC.

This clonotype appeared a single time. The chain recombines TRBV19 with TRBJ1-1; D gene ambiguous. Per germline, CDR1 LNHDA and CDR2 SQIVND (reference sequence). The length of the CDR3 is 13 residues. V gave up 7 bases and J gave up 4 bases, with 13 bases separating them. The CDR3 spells CASNSWGFTEAFF. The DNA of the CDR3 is TGTGCCAGTAATAGTTGGGGATTCACTGAAGCTTTCTTT.

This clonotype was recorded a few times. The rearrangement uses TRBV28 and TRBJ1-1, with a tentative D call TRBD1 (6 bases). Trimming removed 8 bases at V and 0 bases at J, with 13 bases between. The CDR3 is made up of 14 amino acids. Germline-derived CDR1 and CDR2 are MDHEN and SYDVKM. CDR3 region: CASGQDSLNTEAFF. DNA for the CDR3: TGTGCCAGCGGTCAGGACAGCCTGAACACTGAAGCTTTCTTT. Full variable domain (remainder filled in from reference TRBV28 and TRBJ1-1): DVKVTQSSRYLVKRTGEKVFLECVQDMDHENMFWYRQDPGLGLRLIYFSYDVKMKEKGDIPEGYSVSREKKERFSLILESASTNQTSMYLCASGQDSLNTEAFFGQGTRLTVV.

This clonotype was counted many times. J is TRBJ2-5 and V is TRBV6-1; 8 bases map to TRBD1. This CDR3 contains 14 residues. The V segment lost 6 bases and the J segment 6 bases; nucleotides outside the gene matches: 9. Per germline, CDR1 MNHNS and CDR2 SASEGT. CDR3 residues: CASSNPGGSKTQYF. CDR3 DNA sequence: TGTGCCAGCAGCAACCCAGGGGGCTCGAAGACCCAGTACTTC.

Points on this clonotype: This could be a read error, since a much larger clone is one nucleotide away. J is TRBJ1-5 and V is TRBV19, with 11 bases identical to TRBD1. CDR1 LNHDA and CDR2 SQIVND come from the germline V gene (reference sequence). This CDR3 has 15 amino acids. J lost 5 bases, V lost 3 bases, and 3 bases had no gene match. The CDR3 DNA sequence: TGTGCCAGTAGTATCGGACAGGGGGCTTATCAGCCCCAGCATTTT. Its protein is CASSIGQGAYQPQHF.

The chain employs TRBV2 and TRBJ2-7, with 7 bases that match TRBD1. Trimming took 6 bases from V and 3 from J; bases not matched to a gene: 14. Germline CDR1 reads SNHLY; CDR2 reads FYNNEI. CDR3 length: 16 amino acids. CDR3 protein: CASRTSGRGSFYEQYF. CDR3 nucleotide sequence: TGTGCCAGCAGGACGTCGGGCAGGGGGTCTTTCTACGAGCAGTACTTC.

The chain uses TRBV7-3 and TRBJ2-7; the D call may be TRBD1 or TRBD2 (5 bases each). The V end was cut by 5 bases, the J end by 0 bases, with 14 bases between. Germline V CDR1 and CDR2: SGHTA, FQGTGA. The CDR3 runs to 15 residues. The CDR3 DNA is TGTGCCAGCAGCCCCGGGGCAGGTATCTCCTACGAGCAGTACTTC. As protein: CASSPGAGISYEQYF.

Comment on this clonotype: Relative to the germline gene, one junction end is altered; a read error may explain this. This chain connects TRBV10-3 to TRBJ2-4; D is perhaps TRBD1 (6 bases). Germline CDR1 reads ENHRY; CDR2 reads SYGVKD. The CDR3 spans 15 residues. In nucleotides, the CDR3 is TGTGCCGTCAGGGGAGACGAGTCGTCCAAAAACATTCAGTACTTC. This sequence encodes CAVRGDESSKNIQYF.

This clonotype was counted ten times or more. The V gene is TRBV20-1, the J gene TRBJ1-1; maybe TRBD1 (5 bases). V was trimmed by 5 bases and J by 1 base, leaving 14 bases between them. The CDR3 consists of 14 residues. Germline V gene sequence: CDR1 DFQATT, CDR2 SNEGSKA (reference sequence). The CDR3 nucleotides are TGCAGTGCTGGGGACCCTCGATCGAACACTGAAGCTTTCTTT. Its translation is CSAGDPRSNTEAFF.

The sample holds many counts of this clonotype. This CDR3 reads CASRDRGGGYTF. The CDR3 DNA reads as TGTGCCAGTCGGGACAGGGGTGGAGGCTACACCTTC. This chain connects TRBV6-1 to TRBJ1-2, with 10 bases lining up with TRBD1. Germline CDR1 reads MNHNS; CDR2 reads SASEGT. With 9 bases clipped from V and 8 bases from J, the junction kept 6 bases outside the gene matches. This CDR3 is 12 amino acids long.

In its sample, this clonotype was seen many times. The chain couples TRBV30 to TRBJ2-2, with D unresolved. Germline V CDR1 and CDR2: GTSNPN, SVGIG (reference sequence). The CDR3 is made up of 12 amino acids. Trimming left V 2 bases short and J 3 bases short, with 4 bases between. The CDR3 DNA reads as TGTGCCTGGAGTTACTACACCGGGGAGCTGTTTTTT. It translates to CAWSYYTGELFF.

CDR3 loop: CSVLKRLNTEAFF. DNA of the CDR3: TGCAGCGTCCTCAAAAGGTTAAACACTGAAGCTTTCTTT. The gene calls are TRBV29-1 and TRBJ1-1; D gene unclear. Trimming shortened V by 6 bases and J by 2 bases, and 13 bases separated the two germline ends. This CDR3 has 13 amino acids. The V gene's germline CDR1 is SQVTM and CDR2 ANQGSEA. Filled out from reference TRBV29-1 and TRBJ1-1, the complete variable domain reads SAVISQKPSRDICQRGTSLTIQCQVDSQVTMMFWYRQQPGQSLTLIATANQGSEATYESGFVIDKFPISRPNLTFSTLTVSNMSPEDSSIYLCSVLKRLNTEAFFGQGTRLTVV.

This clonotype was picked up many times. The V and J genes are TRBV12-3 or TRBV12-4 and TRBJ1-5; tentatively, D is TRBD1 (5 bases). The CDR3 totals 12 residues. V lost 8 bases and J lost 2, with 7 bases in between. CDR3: CASAGGNQPQHF. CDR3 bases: TGTGCCAGCGCGGGGGGCAATCAGCCCCAGCATTTT.

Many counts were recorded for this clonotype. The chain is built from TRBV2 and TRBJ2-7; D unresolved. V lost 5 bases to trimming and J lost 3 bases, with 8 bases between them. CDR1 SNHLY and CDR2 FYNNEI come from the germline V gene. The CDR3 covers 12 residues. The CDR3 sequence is CASSSAIYEQYF. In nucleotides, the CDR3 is TGTGCCAGCAGTTCAGCCATCTACGAGCAGTACTTC.

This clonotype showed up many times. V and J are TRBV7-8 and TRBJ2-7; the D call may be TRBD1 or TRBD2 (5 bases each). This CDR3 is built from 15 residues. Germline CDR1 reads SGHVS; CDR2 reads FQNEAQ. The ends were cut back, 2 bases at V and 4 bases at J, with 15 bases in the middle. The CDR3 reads CASSLNGANRYEQYF. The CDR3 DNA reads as TGTGCCAGCAGCTTAAACGGGGCGAACCGATACGAGCAGTACTTC.

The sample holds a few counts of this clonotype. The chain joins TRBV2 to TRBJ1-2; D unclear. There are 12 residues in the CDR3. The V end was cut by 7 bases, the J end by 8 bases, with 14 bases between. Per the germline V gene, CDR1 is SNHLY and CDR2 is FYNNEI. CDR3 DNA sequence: TGTGCCAGCAATGGAGGAGAGTCGGGCTACACCTTC. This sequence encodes CASNGGESGYTF.

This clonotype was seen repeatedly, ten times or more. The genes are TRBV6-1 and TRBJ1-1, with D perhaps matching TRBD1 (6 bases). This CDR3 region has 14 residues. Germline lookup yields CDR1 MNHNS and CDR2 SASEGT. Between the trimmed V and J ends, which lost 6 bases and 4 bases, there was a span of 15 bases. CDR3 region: CASRFLDRFTEAFF. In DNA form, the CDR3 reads TGTGCCAGCAGGTTCTTGGACAGATTCACTGAAGCTTTCTTT.

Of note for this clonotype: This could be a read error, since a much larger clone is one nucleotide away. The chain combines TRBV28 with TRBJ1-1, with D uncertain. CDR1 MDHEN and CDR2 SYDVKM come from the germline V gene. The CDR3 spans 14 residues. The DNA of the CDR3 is TGTGCCAGCACTGAACCGCCCCGGAACACTGGAGCTTTCTTT. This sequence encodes CASTEPPRNTGAFF.